The clone carrying this TCR beta chain turned up a few times. Its antigen is currently unknown. This CDR3 is also generated by other DNA sequences in the sample. J gave up 5 bases and V 1 base, and 1 base lay outside the gene matches. The V gene's germline CDR1 is LNHDA and CDR2 SQIVND (reference sequence). The CDR3 consists of 14 residues. This specimen comes from a study of long-term antiretroviral therapy in people with HIV. General study findings and limits: Relative to control repertoires, HIV repertoires exhibited narrower CDR3 length ranges.

Runs used v3.0 of the immunoSEQ assay and were done at survey level. Sequencing set out to capture roughly 40,000-55,000 T-cell genomes per sample. Generated by immunoSEQ multiplex PCR, the TCRdb table keeps only in-frame clones and is missing some. This repertoire shows 23,000 or so clones, around 82% found once; its top ten account for over 4%. Specimen: unsorted PBMCs, collected 0.5 years after starting antiretroviral therapy. The V call is TRBV19, the J call TRBJ2-5, with 10 bases fitting TRBD1. The sequence derives from a middle-aged woman with HIV. CDR3 region: CASSIGQGAETQYF. The DNA of the CDR3 is TGTGCCAGTAGTATAGGACAGGGGGCGGAGACCCAGTACTTC.